One T cell receptor beta chain is described in this entry. T cells were sequenced at a targeted depth of 1 in 200,000 to 1 in 1 million. The repertoire was sequenced with immunoSEQ multiplex PCR; TCRdb's copy has only in-frame clones and lacks some. The profile shows 9,500 to 12,000 clones, around 81% of them singletons. The entry originates in a study of cytotoxic CD8 clonotypes in ibrutinib-treated CLL. Study-wide background: The patients, under twelve relapsed/refractory and roughly 15 treatment-naive, included approximately 17 who were IGHV unmutated. After a median around 12 months on treatment (6 to 36), response samples were drawn. Mean yields were roughly 240,000 productive templates and 90,000 or so productive rearrangements per sample.

Germline CDR1 and CDR2: PRHDT and FYEKMQ (reference sequence). This CDR3 is built from 16 residues. V lost 5 bases, J lost 0 bases, and 14 bases lay in between. This sequence was found in a human donor with chronic lymphocytic leukemia. Material: PBMCs, obtained at disease progression, from a patient treated with ibrutinib. The rearrangement links TRBV13 to TRBJ1-3; D unclear. Here the CDR3 DNA reads TGTGCCAGCAGCAGTACCGGGCTTCGCTCTGGAAACACCATATATTTT. It specifies CASSSTGLRSGNTIYF.